The 26 T cell receptor beta chains below come from one sample, sequenced in a study of blood T cell repertoires in COVID-19. TCRdb keeps only in-frame clones here, not all; method: immunoSEQ multiplex PCR. The table has around 200,000 clones, 70% to 85% seen once; the top ten hold roughly 12%. The sequenced material came from peripheral blood. These receptors were collected from a woman aged 45-60 years with acute or convalescent COVID-19.

The V and J genes are TRBV3-1 (or the pseudogene TRBV3-2) and TRBJ1-2; D gene uncertain. Between the trimmed V and J ends, which lost 4 bases and 4 bases, there was a span of 19 bases. There are 16 residues in the CDR3. CDR1 is LGHDT and CDR2 is YNNKEL in the germline V gene (reference sequence). CDR3 in DNA: TGTGCCAGCAGCCCCAATCAGTATGGGGAGATCTATGGCTACACCTTC. Amino acids: CASSPNQYGEIYGYTF.

CDR3 coding DNA: TGTGCCAGCTTTCGAGTTGATGCGAACACTGAAGCTTTCTTT. Its translation: CASFRVDANTEAFF. The chain links TRBV18 to TRBJ1-1; D is undetermined. CDR1 and CDR2 (germline): KGHSH, LQKENI. Trimming left V 7 bases short and J 1 base short, with 13 bases between. This CDR3 is 14 amino acids long.

The chain joins TRBV6-6 to TRBJ2-7; 13 bases line up with TRBD2. The CDR3 extends over 15 amino acids. CDR1 and CDR2 (germline): MNHNY, SVGAGI (reference sequence). Germline trimming cut 4 bases from V and 3 bases from J; bases unmatched to any gene: 3. In DNA form, the CDR3 reads TGTGCCAGCAGTTTTGGGACTAGCGGGGTCTACGAGCAGTACTTC. Protein: CASSFGTSGVYEQYF.

V is TRBV6-1 and J is TRBJ2-1; possible D gene TRBD2, 5 bases. There are 17 residues in the CDR3. Germline V gene lookup returns CDR1 MNHNS and CDR2 SASEGT. V lost 4 bases and J lost 1, with 17 bases in between. The CDR3 region has the DNA TGTGCCAGCAGTGCAAGAACAGCGGTGGGGTCCTACAATGAGCAGTTCTTC. It codes for CASSARTAVGSYNEQFF.

The J gene is TRBJ2-2, the V gene TRBV9; D is unresolved. V shed 3 bases and J shed 6 bases, with 9 bases lying between them. Germline CDR1 reads SGDLS; CDR2 reads YYNGEE. This CDR3 is built from 13 residues. The CDR3 region is CASSADLAGELFF. The CDR3 bases are TGTGCCAGCAGCGCCGACTTGGCCGGGGAGCTGTTTTTT. The full variable domain, with the rest looked up from reference TRBV9 and TRBJ2-2, is DSGVTQTPKHLITATGQRVTLRCSPRSGDLSVYWYQQSLDQGLQFLIQYYNGEERAKGNILERFSAQQFPDLHSELNLSSLELGDSALYFCASSADLAGELFFGEGSRLTVL.

This chain connects TRBV11-2 to TRBJ2-5; 10 bases match TRBD1. The CDR3 sequence is 16 residues long. V shed 4 bases and J 2 bases; nucleotides not matched to a gene: 7. Looked up from germline, CDR1 is SGHAT and CDR2 is FQNNGV. The CDR3 sequence: CASSSWTGGIQETQYF. The CDR3 DNA follows: TGTGCCAGCAGCTCATGGACAGGGGGGATTCAAGAGACCCAGTACTTC.

The J gene is TRBJ1-1, the V gene TRBV9, with 9 bases lining up with TRBD1. V shed 3 bases, J shed 3 bases, and the junction held 6 bases outside the gene matches. The CDR3 covers 15 residues. Germline V lookup: CDR1 SGDLS, CDR2 YYNGEE. DNA for the CDR3: TGTGCCAGCAGCGACGGGACAGGGCCTCACACTGAAGCTTTCTTT. It specifies CASSDGTGPHTEAFF. The entire variable domain, with the rest obtained from reference TRBV9 and TRBJ1-1, is as follows: DSGVTQTPKHLITATGQRVTLRCSPRSGDLSVYWYQQSLDQGLQFLIQYYNGEERAKGNILERFSAQQFPDLHSELNLSSLELGDSALYFCASSDGTGPHTEAFFGQGTRLTVV.

This chain joins TRBV5-5 and TRBJ1-2; the D gene is possibly TRBD1 (5 bases). Trimming took 4 bases from V and 3 from J, leaving 7 bases between them. Germline lookup yields CDR1 SGHKS and CDR2 YYEKEE (reference sequence). The CDR3 contains 12 residues. The CDR3 region has the DNA TGTGCCAGCAGCGAGACAGACTATGGCTACACCTTC. Translating gives CASSETDYGYTF. Full variable domain (missing parts from reference TRBV5-5 and TRBJ1-2): DAGVTQSPTHLIKTRGQQVTLRCSPISGHKSVSWYQQVLGQGPQFIFQYYEKEERGRGNFPDRFSARQFPNYSSELNVNALLLGDSALYLCASSETDYGYTFGSGTRLTVV.

The chain has TRBV18 and TRBJ2-6, with 9 nucleotides matching TRBD1. CDR3 length: 18 residues. Germline-derived CDR1 and CDR2 are KGHSH and LQKENI. J was trimmed by 4 bases and V by 6 bases; bases with no gene match: 13. CDR3 sequence: CASSLDPGQGSGANVLTF. CDR3 bases: TGTGCCAGCTCCTTAGATCCGGGACAGGGATCCGGGGCCAACGTCCTGACTTTC. The whole variable domain, remainder taken from reference TRBV18 and TRBJ2-6, is NAGVMQNPRHLVRRRGQEARLRCSPMKGHSHVYWYRQLPEEGLKFMVYLQKENIIDESGMPKERFSAEFPKEGPSILRIQQVVRGDSAAYFCASSLDPGQGSGANVLTFGAGSRLTVL.

This chain links TRBV27 with TRBJ2-7; D perhaps matches TRBD2 (5 bases). The CDR3 loop spans 13 amino acids. Germline V gene sequence: CDR1 MNHEY, CDR2 SMNVEV (reference sequence). V dropped 5 bases and J dropped 0 bases, with 8 bases sitting between them. The CDR3 here is CASSTSTSYEQYF. DNA for the CDR3: TGTGCCAGCAGTACTAGTACCTCCTACGAGCAGTACTTC.

This clone was recorded many times. The chain recombines TRBV28 with TRBJ1-2, with TRBD1 matching over 7 bases. CDR3 length equals 15 residues. The germline V gene encodes CDR1 MDHEN and CDR2 SYDVKM. Trimming removed 2 bases from V and 2 bases from J; junction bases left unmatched: 5. The CDR3 region is CASSLRGPQNYGYTF. CDR3 coding DNA: TGTGCCAGCAGTTTAAGGGGGCCGCAAAACTATGGCTACACCTTC.

The rearrangement joins TRBV28 to TRBJ2-7; TRBD1 matches 7 bases. CDR3 length: 14 residues. Trimming took 6 bases from V and 0 from J; bases not matched to a gene: 5. Germline lookup yields CDR1 MDHEN and CDR2 SYDVKM. CDR3 in DNA: TGTGCCAGCAGCGGACAGGTCCCCTCCTACGAGCAGTACTTC. Protein sequence: CASSGQVPSYEQYF.

This rearrangement joins TRBV2 to TRBJ2-7, with 13 bases matching TRBD2. Germline V CDR1 and CDR2: SNHLY, FYNNEI. The V segment lost 4 bases and the J segment 3 bases; nucleotides outside the gene matches: 3. This CDR3 has 15 residues. The CDR3 DNA sequence: TGTGCCAGCAGTGGAGGACTAGCGGGAGACTACGAGCAGTACTTC. Translated: CASSGGLAGDYEQYF.

The rearrangement links TRBV6-2 or TRBV6-3 to TRBJ1-5; D might be TRBD1 (6 bases). Looked up from germline, CDR1 is MNHEY and CDR2 is SVGEGT. Between the trimmed V and J ends, which lost 6 bases and 2 bases, there was a span of 23 bases. The CDR3 contains 18 residues. CDR3 nucleotide sequence: TGTGCCAGCAGCTTCTTAACGCAGGGGATTCGGGGCAATCAGCCCCAGCATTTT. It yields the protein CASSFLTQGIRGNQPQHF.

The CDR3 is CASSLSYNEQFF. DNA of the CDR3: TGTGCCAGCAGCCTTTCTTACAATGAGCAGTTCTTC. The chain combines TRBV5-8 with TRBJ2-1; D gene uncertain. Germline V gene lookup returns CDR1 SGHTS and CDR2 YDEGEE. CDR3 length: 12 amino acids. V lost 4 bases and J lost 4, with 6 bases in between.

This sequence joins TRBV2 and TRBJ1-1, with TRBD1 as a possible D gene (5 bases). This CDR3 spans 13 amino acids. The V end lost 5 bases, the J end lost 8 bases, and 15 bases lay between the germline ends. Germline-derived CDR1 and CDR2 are SNHLY and FYNNEI. For the CDR3, the DNA is TGTGCCAGCAGTCTGGACATCCGGAAGGAAGCTTTCTTT. Translation gives CASSLDIRKEAFF.

The chain links TRBV6-5 to TRBJ1-6; weak D call: TRBD1 (6 bases). The V end was cut by 6 bases, the J end by 3 bases, with 9 bases between. CDR3 size: 14 residues. Germline CDR1 MNHEY, CDR2 SVGAGI. CDR3 in DNA: TGTGCCAGCAGGGGACACGTCTATAATTCACCCCTCCACTTT. Encoded protein: CASRGHVYNSPLHF.

Regarding this clone: At the DNA level, this CDR3 is encoded by other sequences in the same sample as well. This chain links TRBV27 with TRBJ1-5; maybe TRBD1 (5 bases). The CDR3 loop spans 14 amino acids. Germline lookup yields CDR1 MNHEY and CDR2 SMNVEV (reference sequence). The V end was cut by 3 bases, the J end by 0 bases, with 6 bases between. The CDR3 coding sequence is TGTGCCAGCAGTTTCCAGGGTAGCAATCAGCCCCAGCATTTT. This gives the protein CASSFQGSNQPQHF.

V usage is TRBV7-2 and J usage is TRBJ2-1; 9 nucleotides line up with TRBD2. Germline V CDR1 and CDR2: SGHTA, FQGNSA. Trimming took 7 bases from V and 6 from J; bases not matched to a gene: 7. The CDR3 has 14 amino acids. This CDR3 is CASKGRGGSNEQFF. CDR3 coding DNA: TGTGCCAGCAAGGGGCGGGGGGGATCCAATGAGCAGTTCTTC.

Here the CDR3 reads CATSDSTKPGAQHF. CDR3 nucleotide sequence: TGTGCCACCAGTGATTCCACGAAACCCGGGGCCCAGCATTTT. The V and J genes are TRBV24-1 and TRBJ1-5, with no clear D. Germline CDR1 and CDR2: KGHDR and SFDVKD. Trimming removed 2 bases from V and 11 bases from J, with 15 bases in between. The CDR3 contains 14 residues.

Of note for this clone: At one boundary the junction diverges from the germline segment, which might be a read error. The chain couples TRBV7-2 to TRBJ2-1; no clear D. Germline V gene sequence: CDR1 SGHTA, CDR2 FQGNSA. The CDR3 loop spans 17 amino acids. CDR3 coding DNA: TGTGCCGGCAGCTCCCAGGCAGCCTATATAATACAAAATGAGCAGTTCTTC. Protein sequence: CAGSSQAAYIIQNEQFF.

The rearrangement links TRBV7-2 to TRBJ2-7; TRBD2 matches 9 bases. CDR1 SGHTA and CDR2 FQGNSA come from the germline V gene. CDR3 size: 15 residues. V trimming: 3 bases; J trimming: 4 bases; junction bases outside the gene matches: 7. The CDR3 nucleotides are TGTGCCAGCAGCTTTCATAGCGGGAGAGGTTACGAGCAGTACTTC. Encoded protein: CASSFHSGRGYEQYF.

This clone was counted between two and nine times. The chain employs TRBV19 and TRBJ1-5; possibly TRBD1 for D (5 bases). The CDR3 spans 17 residues. V was trimmed by 7 bases and J by 4 bases, leaving 23 bases between them. Germline V lookup: CDR1 LNHDA, CDR2 SQIVND (reference sequence). The CDR3 DNA is TGTGCCAGTATAAGGGAGGGAAGAGGGGCCACGAATCAGCCCCAGCATTTT. Translation: CASIREGRGATNQPQHF. The whole variable domain, filled in from reference TRBV19 and TRBJ1-5, reads DGGITQSPKYLFRKEGQNVTLSCEQNLNHDAMYWYRQDPGQGLRLIYYSQIVNDFQKGDIAEGYSVSREKKESFPLTVTSAQKNPTAFYLCASIREGRGATNQPQHFGDGTRLSIL.

CDR3 sequence (DNA): TGTGCCAGCAGTCCCGGGACTAGCGGGAGGCAAAAGAATGAGCAGTTCTTC. Encoded protein: CASSPGTSGRQKNEQFF. This chain links TRBV28 with TRBJ2-1; TRBD2 agrees at 15 bases. The CDR3 totals 17 residues. V trimming: 5 bases; J trimming: 7 bases; junction bases outside the gene matches: 9. Germline CDR1 and CDR2: MDHEN and SYDVKM.

The rearrangement links TRBV28 to TRBJ1-4; D uncertain. This CDR3 is 13 amino acids long. Per the germline V gene, CDR1 is MDHEN and CDR2 is SYDVKM. V dropped 7 bases and J dropped 6 bases, with 12 bases sitting between them. The CDR3 is CASTSYGDEKLFF. The CDR3 nucleotides read TGTGCCAGCACTAGTTACGGGGATGAAAAACTGTTTTTT. Using reference TRBV28 and TRBJ1-4 for the parts outside the CDR3, the full variable domain is DVKVTQSSRYLVKRTGEKVFLECVQDMDHENMFWYRQDPGLGLRLIYFSYDVKMKEKGDIPEGYSVSREKKERFSLILESASTNQTSMYLCASTSYGDEKLFFGSGTQLSVL.

The chain combines TRBV19 with TRBJ2-5; the match to TRBD2 covers 8 bases. Germline V gives CDR1 LNHDA, CDR2 SQIVND (reference sequence). The CDR3 is made up of 14 amino acids. The V and J ends lost 5 bases and 5 bases, in that order; junction bases with no gene match: 7. CDR3 nucleotides: TGTGCCAGTAGTCTCGGGGGGGCCTACGAGACCCAGTACTTC. Its protein product is CASSLGGAYETQYF. The full variable domain, with the rest looked up from reference TRBV19 and TRBJ2-5, is DGGITQSPKYLFRKEGQNVTLSCEQNLNHDAMYWYRQDPGQGLRLIYYSQIVNDFQKGDIAEGYSVSREKKESFPLTVTSAQKNPTAFYLCASSLGGAYETQYFGPGTRLLVL.